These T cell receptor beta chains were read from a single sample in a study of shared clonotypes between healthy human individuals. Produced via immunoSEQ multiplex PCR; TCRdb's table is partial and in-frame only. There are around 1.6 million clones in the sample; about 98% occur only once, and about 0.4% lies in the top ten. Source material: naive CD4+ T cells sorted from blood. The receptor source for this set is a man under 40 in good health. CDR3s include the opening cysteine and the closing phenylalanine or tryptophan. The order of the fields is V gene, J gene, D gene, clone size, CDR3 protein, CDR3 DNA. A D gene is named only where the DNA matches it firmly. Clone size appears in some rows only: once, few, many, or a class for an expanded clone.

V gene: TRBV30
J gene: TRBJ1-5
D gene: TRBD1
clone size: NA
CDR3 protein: CAWNRGNQPQHF
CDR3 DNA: TGTGCCTGGAACAGGGGTAACCAGCCCCAGCATTTT

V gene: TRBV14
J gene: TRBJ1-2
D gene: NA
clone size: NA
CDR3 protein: CASSLGGARLGYTF
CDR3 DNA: TGTGCCAGCAGCCTGGGGGGCGCCCGACTTGGCTACACCTTC

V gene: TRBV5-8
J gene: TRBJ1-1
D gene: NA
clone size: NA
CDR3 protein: CASSLAWNTGTEAFF
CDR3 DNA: TGTGCCAGCAGCTTGGCCTGGAATACAGGCACTGAAGCTTTCTTT

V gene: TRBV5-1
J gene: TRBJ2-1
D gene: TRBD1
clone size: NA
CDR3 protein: CASSSPGTGDNEQFF
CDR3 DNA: TGCGCCAGCAGCTCACCCGGGACAGGCGATAATGAGCAGTTCTTC

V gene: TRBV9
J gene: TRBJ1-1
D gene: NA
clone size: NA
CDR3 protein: CASSATTHTEAFF
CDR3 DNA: TGTGCCAGCAGCGCCACTACCCACACTGAAGCTTTCTTT

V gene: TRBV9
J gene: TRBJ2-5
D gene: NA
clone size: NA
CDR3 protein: CASSVAPGMETQYF
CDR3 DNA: TGTGCCAGCAGCGTAGCGCCGGGGATGGAGACCCAGTACTTC

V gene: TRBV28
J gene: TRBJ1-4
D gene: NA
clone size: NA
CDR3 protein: CASSLWSGEKLFF
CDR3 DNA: TGTGCCAGCAGTTTATGGTCGGGGGAAAAACTGTTTTTT

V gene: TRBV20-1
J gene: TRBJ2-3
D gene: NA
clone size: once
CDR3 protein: CSASLSDTQYF
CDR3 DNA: TGCAGTGCTAGTCTCTCAGATACGCAGTATTTT

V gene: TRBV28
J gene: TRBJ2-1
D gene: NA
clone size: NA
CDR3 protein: CASSTGTRSPRQFF
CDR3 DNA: TGTGCCAGCAGTACCGGGACGCGGTCGCCGCGGCAGTTCTTC

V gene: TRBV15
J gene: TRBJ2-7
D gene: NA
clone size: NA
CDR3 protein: CATSRSGGRVGEIEQYF
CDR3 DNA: TGTGCCACCAGCAGATCTGGGGGGCGGGTTGGAGAAATCGAGCAGTACTTC

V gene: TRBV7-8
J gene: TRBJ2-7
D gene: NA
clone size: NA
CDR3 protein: CASSLGQVGPYEQYF
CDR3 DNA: TGTGCCAGCAGCTTAGGACAGGTCGGTCCCTACGAGCAGTACTTC

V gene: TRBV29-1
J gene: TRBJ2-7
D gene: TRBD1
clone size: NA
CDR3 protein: CSVTRQGFHEQYF
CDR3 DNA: TGCAGCGTTACAAGACAGGGTTTTCACGAGCAGTACTTC

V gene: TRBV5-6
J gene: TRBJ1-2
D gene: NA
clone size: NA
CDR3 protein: CASSLWEGAGYTF
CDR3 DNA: TGTGCCAGCAGCTTGTGGGAAGGGGCCGGCTACACCTTC

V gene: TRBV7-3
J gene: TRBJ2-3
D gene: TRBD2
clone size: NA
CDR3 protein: CASSSYGSGRGPDTQYF
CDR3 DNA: TGTGCCAGCAGCTCATACGGAAGCGGGAGGGGACCAGATACGCAGTATTTT

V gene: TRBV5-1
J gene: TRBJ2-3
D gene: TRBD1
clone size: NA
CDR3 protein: CASSSRGPDTDTQYF
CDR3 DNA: TGCGCCAGCAGCAGCAGGGGGCCAGACACAGATACGCAGTATTTT

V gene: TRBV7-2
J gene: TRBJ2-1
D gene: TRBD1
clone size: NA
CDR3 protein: CASSPAQGAVGNEQFF
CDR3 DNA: TGTGCCAGCAGCCCAGCACAGGGGGCAGTCGGAAATGAGCAGTTCTTC

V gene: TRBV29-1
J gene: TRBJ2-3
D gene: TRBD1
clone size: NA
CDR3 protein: CSVTLRDRRTDTQYF
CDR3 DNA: TGCAGCGTGACTCTCCGGGACAGGCGCACAGATACGCAGTATTTT

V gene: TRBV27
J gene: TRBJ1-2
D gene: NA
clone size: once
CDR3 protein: CASSLWGSRNYGYTF
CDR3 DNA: TGTGCCAGCAGTTTATGGGGCAGCCGGAACTATGGCTACACCTTC

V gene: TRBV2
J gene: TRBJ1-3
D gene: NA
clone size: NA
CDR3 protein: CASSKGSGPGNTIYF
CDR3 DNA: TGTGCCAGCAGTAAGGGGTCGGGACCTGGAAACACCATATATTTT

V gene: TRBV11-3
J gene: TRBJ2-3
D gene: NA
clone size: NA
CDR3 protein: CASSPQGGGTQYF
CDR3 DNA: TGTGCCAGCAGCCCCCAGGGGGGGGGTACGCAGTATTTT

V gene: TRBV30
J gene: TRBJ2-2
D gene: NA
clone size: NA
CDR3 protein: CAWRGTSTGELFF
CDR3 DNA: TGTGCCTGGAGGGGAACTAGTACCGGGGAGCTGTTTTTT

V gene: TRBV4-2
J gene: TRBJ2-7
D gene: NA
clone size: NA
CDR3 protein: CASSQSPGLPEQYF
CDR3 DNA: TGTGCCAGCAGCCAATCTCCGGGACTTCCCGAGCAGTACTTC

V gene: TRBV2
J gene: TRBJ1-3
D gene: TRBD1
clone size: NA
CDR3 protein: CASTLTPGQGLVGGNTIYF
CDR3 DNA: TGTGCCAGCACCCTCACTCCGGGACAGGGTCTTGTCGGTGGAAACACCATATATTTT